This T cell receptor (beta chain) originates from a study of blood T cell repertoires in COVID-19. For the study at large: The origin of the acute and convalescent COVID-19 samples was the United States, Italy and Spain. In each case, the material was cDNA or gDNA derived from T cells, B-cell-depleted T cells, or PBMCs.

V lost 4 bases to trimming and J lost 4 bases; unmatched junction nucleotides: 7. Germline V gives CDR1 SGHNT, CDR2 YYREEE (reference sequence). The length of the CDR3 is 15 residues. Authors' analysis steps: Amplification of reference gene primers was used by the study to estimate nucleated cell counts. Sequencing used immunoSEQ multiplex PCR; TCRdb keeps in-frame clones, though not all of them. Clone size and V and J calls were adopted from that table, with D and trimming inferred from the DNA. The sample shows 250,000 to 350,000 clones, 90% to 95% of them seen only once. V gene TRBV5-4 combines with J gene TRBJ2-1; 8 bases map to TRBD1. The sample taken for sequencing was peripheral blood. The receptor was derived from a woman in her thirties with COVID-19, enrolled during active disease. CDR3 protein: CASSIGQGTYNEQFF. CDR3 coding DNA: TGTGCCAGCAGCATTGGACAGGGAACATACAATGAGCAGTTCTTC.